A single count supports the clone carrying this T cell receptor (beta chain). Its antigen is currently unknown. The data were obtained in a study of early stage breast cancer tumors. Overall study findings and caveats: Functional markers like CD4, CD8 and FOXP3 were missed in bulk sequencing. Most shared enriched TCRB sequences were commonly generated ones.

V lost 5 bases, J lost 3 bases, and 11 bases stayed unmatched. The CDR3 runs 16 residues. Per germline, CDR1 MDHEN and CDR2 SYDVKM. TCRdb's table, derived via immunoSEQ multiplex PCR, lists solely in-frame clones and lacks some. The sample carries around 60,000 clones, around 80% recorded once. The chain couples TRBV28 to TRBJ2-7; 9 positions match TRBD1. The TCR comes from a person under 45 with breast cancer. The material sequenced was blood. Here the CDR3 DNA reads TGTGCCAGCAGTCGGTTCCGGGACAGGGTAGACTACGAGCAGTACTTC. Translating it yields CASSRFRDRVDYEQYF.